Each of the 28 T cell receptor beta chains below was sequenced from the same sample in a study of T cell changes during pregnancy in multiple sclerosis (dated by TCRdb to between 2018 and 2021). The library was prepared using the immunoSEQ multiplex PCR assay. TCRdb provides this immuneACCESS table in a form limited to in-frame rearrangements. Some clones are lacking; in checked studies, under half of them reflect an unresolved V gene, and why the rest are absent is not known. This sample holds some 80,000 clones; roughly nine tenths were observed only once. Around 3% of the sample is held by the ten biggest clonotypes. Sequencing used peripheral blood, obtained before pregnancy. The receptors here all came from a female donor with multiple sclerosis, enrolled in a pregnancy study.

V gene TRBV28 combines with J gene TRBJ2-7, with TRBD2 matching over 13 bases. Looked up from germline, CDR1 is MDHEN and CDR2 is SYDVKM. The length of the CDR3 is 15 residues. V lost 1 base and J lost 6; bases outside the gene matches: 3. CDR3 nucleotides: TGTGCCAGCAGTTTATCGTGGACTAGCGGGAGCGAGCAGTACTTC. Translating gives CASSLSWTSGSEQYF. The full variable domain, in which reference TRBV28 and TRBJ2-7 provide the parts outside the CDR3, is DVKVTQSSRYLVKRTGEKVFLECVQDMDHENMFWYRQDPGLGLRLIYFSYDVKMKEKGDIPEGYSVSREKKERFSLILESASTNQTSMYLCASSLSWTSGSEQYFGPGTRLTVT.

The V call is TRBV28, the J call TRBJ1-2, with D possibly matching TRBD1 (5 bases). Trimming cost V 5 bases and J 4 bases, with 20 bases left between them. The CDR3 length is 16 residues. Germline V gives CDR1 MDHEN, CDR2 SYDVKM. The CDR3 nucleotides read TGTGCCAGCAGTCATACCACCCTACAGGTACTCTATGGCTACACCTTC. This codes for CASSHTTLQVLYGYTF.

The V call is TRBV5-6, the J call TRBJ2-5; 12 nucleotides line up with TRBD2. Germline values: CDR1 SGHDT, CDR2 YYEEEE. This CDR3 is built from 16 residues. The ends lost 0 bases at V and 5 bases at J; junction bases unmatched: 5. This CDR3 is CASSLARLAGVETQYF. CDR3 nucleotide sequence: TGTGCCAGCAGCTTGGCGCGACTAGCGGGAGTTGAGACCCAGTACTTC.

The rearrangement joins TRBV9 to TRBJ1-2; a weak D match, TRBD1 (5 bases). Germline values: CDR1 SGDLS, CDR2 YYNGEE. This CDR3 is built from 14 residues. Trimming cost V 3 bases and J 4 bases, with 13 bases left between them. Here the CDR3 DNA reads TGTGCCAGCAGCGATTCTGACAGAACCTATGGCTACACCTTC. Its protein product is CASSDSDRTYGYTF.

This chain joins TRBV27 and TRBJ1-2; D gene ambiguous. The germline V gene encodes CDR1 MNHEY and CDR2 SMNVEV (reference sequence). Trimming removed 3 bases at V and 0 bases at J, with 14 bases between. The CDR3 loop spans 16 amino acids. The CDR3 DNA reads TGTGCCAGCAGTTTCTATGGGATGGGAGCTAACTATGGCTACACCTTC. Amino acids: CASSFYGMGANYGYTF.

The chain couples TRBV28 to TRBJ2-7, with a possible D match to TRBD2 (6 bases). V dropped 2 bases and J dropped 0 bases, with 17 bases sitting between them. This CDR3 is 17 amino acids long. The V gene's germline CDR1 is MDHEN and CDR2 SYDVKM. CDR3: CASSLKRSGLFSYEQYF. The CDR3 nucleotides read TGTGCCAGCAGTTTAAAACGGAGCGGGTTGTTCTCCTACGAGCAGTACTTC.

The V gene is TRBV28, the J gene TRBJ1-5, with a weak D call TRBD1 (6 bases). From germline, CDR1 is MDHEN and CDR2 SYDVKM. The V end was cut by 11 bases, the J end by 4 bases, with 15 bases between. The CDR3 totals 13 residues. DNA for the CDR3: TGTGCCTCCGCTGACAGGAAAAATCAGCCCCAGCATTTT. Encoded protein: CASADRKNQPQHF.

The V gene is TRBV29-1, the J gene TRBJ2-3; possibly TRBD2 for D (6 bases). The CDR3 consists of 15 residues. CDR1 and CDR2 from the germline V gene are SQVTM and ANQGSEA. V shed 1 base and J shed 3 bases, with 14 bases lying between them. The CDR3 DNA follows: TGCAGCGTTGAAGGTGGGGGGAACACAACAGATACGCAGTATTTT. It specifies CSVEGGGNTTDTQYF.

This clone was seen just once. The chain combines TRBV28 with TRBJ2-7; 9 bases line up with TRBD1. Germline trimming cut 2 bases from V and 6 bases from J; bases unmatched to any gene: 8. Germline CDR1 MDHEN, CDR2 SYDVKM. This CDR3 is 15 amino acids long. DNA of the CDR3: TGTGCCAGCAGTTTAACCGGACAGGGGAGAGGCGAGCAGTACTTC. Translated, it gives CASSLTGQGRGEQYF.

The chain uses TRBV5-1 and TRBJ2-7, with D unclear. The CDR3 spans 16 residues. Germline CDR1 SGHRS, CDR2 YFSETQ. Trimming removed 0 bases from V and 5 bases from J, with 18 bases in between. CDR3 sequence reads: CASSLDGPPLPDEQYF. The CDR3 bases are TGCGCCAGCAGCTTGGATGGGCCCCCTCTGCCCGACGAGCAGTACTTC.

This clone was observed a single time. The chain employs TRBV7-9 and TRBJ2-2; 7 bases map to TRBD2. V lost 3 bases to trimming and J lost 7 bases; unmatched junction nucleotides: 8. This CDR3 has 15 amino acids. Germline V CDR1 and CDR2: SEHNR, FQNEAQ (reference sequence). The CDR3 nucleotides read TGTGCCAGCAGCTTGTTCACTAGCGTTGACGGGGAGCTGTTTTTT. Its protein product is CASSLFTSVDGELFF.

The rearrangement uses TRBV4-2 and TRBJ2-1; no firm D call. The CDR3 runs to 21 residues. Germline CDR1 is LGHNA and CDR2 is YNFKEQ. The germline V and J ends were trimmed by 1 base and 0 bases, with 25 bases remaining between them. CDR3 amino acids: CASSQVGLGGTTPNSYNEQFF. DNA for the CDR3: TGTGCCAGCAGCCAAGTAGGTCTTGGCGGAACTACCCCTAACTCCTACAATGAGCAGTTCTTC.

The chain uses TRBV7-9 and TRBJ1-1; TRBD1 matches at 7 bases. The V and J ends lost 3 bases and 7 bases, in that order; junction bases with no gene match: 8. CDR1 is SEHNR and CDR2 is FQNEAQ in the germline V gene (reference sequence). The CDR3 has 14 amino acids. The chain's CDR3 is CASSFLQGIDEAFF. CDR3 DNA: TGTGCCAGCAGCTTTTTACAGGGGATCGATGAAGCTTTCTTT.

This clone was seen a single time. V gene TRBV27 combines with J gene TRBJ2-6; TRBD1 is a possible D gene (5 bases). This CDR3 spans 15 amino acids. The V end was cut by 6 bases, the J end by 2 bases, with 11 bases between. Germline V lookup: CDR1 MNHEY, CDR2 SMNVEV (reference sequence). CDR3 nucleotides: TGTGCCAGCAGGCCGGACAATGCTGGGGCCAACGTCCTGACTTTC. The encoded protein is CASRPDNAGANVLTF.

The chain recombines TRBV5-6 with TRBJ2-5; 9 bases align to TRBD1. V trimming: 4 bases; J trimming: 1 base; junction bases outside the gene matches: 5. There are 15 residues in the CDR3. The V gene's germline CDR1 is SGHDT and CDR2 YYEEEE. CDR3 protein: CASSRTGVVQETQYF. The CDR3 DNA is TGTGCCAGCAGCCGGACAGGGGTAGTCCAAGAGACCCAGTACTTC. Using reference TRBV5-6 and TRBJ2-5 for the parts outside the CDR3, the full variable domain is DAGVTQSPTHLIKTRGQQVTLRCSPKSGHDTVSWYQQALGQGPQFIFQYYEEEERQRGNFPDRFSGHQFPNYSSELNVNALLLGDSALYLCASSRTGVVQETQYFGPGTRLLVL.

The J gene is TRBJ2-1, the V gene TRBV7-9, with D perhaps TRBD2 (6 bases). This CDR3 has 14 residues. The V gene's germline CDR1 is SEHNR and CDR2 FQNEAQ (reference sequence). Between the trimmed V and J ends, which lost 4 bases and 12 bases, there was a span of 19 bases. CDR3 amino acids: CASSSLQEGKGQFF. The CDR3 DNA reads TGTGCCAGCAGCTCTCTCCAGGAGGGGAAGGGGCAGTTCTTC.

The J gene is TRBJ1-2, the V gene TRBV28; 7 bases are a match to TRBD1. The CDR3 is made up of 14 amino acids. The germline CDR1 and CDR2 sequences are MDHEN and SYDVKM. Losses at the gene ends were 6 bases for V and 5 bases for J; bases not matched to a gene: 9. CDR3 amino acids: CASRPYRDSYGYTF. The CDR3, as DNA: TGTGCCAGCAGACCTTACCGGGACAGTTATGGCTACACCTTC.

The chain is built from TRBV27 and TRBJ1-5; no clear D. V lost 2 bases and J 4 bases, leaving 6 bases between the germline ends. The CDR3 covers 13 residues. Germline CDR1 MNHEY, CDR2 SMNVEV (reference sequence). CDR3 region: CASSLAGNQPQHF. DNA of the CDR3: TGTGCCAGCAGTTTAGCCGGGAATCAGCCCCAGCATTTT.

The V and J genes are TRBV27 and TRBJ2-2; tentatively, D is TRBD2 (6 bases). CDR3 length equals 16 residues. Trimming removed 5 bases at V and 5 bases at J, with 18 bases between. Germline V CDR1 and CDR2: MNHEY, SMNVEV (reference sequence). The chain's CDR3 is CASSELGGSQTGELFF. DNA of the CDR3: TGTGCCAGCAGTGAACTTGGAGGGAGTCAAACCGGGGAGCTGTTTTTT.

This chain connects TRBV4-3 to TRBJ2-1; 10 bases agree with TRBD2. V lost 1 base, J lost 2 bases, and 8 bases stayed unmatched. Germline V gene lookup returns CDR1 LGHNA and CDR2 YSLEER. This CDR3 comprises 18 residues. The DNA for the CDR3 is TGCGCCAGCAGCCAAGGAATAGGGGGACTAGCGCCCTACAATGAGCAGTTCTTC. This encodes CASSQGIGGLAPYNEQFF.

A remark on this clone: At one of its ends the junction is not consistent with the germline gene, which may arise from a read error. The chain joins TRBV7-7 to TRBJ2-5, with 10 bases lining up with TRBD2. The germline V gene encodes CDR1 SSHAT and CDR2 FNYEAQ (reference sequence). The CDR3 length is 14 residues. The DNA of the CDR3 is TGTGCTAGCAGCTTTTCAGCGGGAGGGGAGACCCAGTACTTC. Translated, it gives CASSFSAGGETQYF.

A word on this clone: A read error may account for a junction end that differs from germline. The gene calls are TRBV7-7 and TRBJ2-2; perhaps TRBD1 as D (6 bases). This CDR3 contains 16 residues. The germline V gene has CDR1 SSHAT and CDR2 FNYEAQ (reference sequence). In DNA form, the CDR3 reads TGTGCTAGCAGCTTATCGGCAGGGGCTTTTTCCGGGGAGCTGTTTTTT. It is translated as CASSLSAGAFSGELFF.

In its sample, this clone was seen once. The V call is TRBV29-1, the J call TRBJ1-2, with D possibly TRBD1 on 6 matching bases. This CDR3 spans 14 amino acids. V was cut by 4 bases and J by 3 bases, with 15 bases left in between. Germline values: CDR1 SQVTM, CDR2 ANQGSEA. Here the CDR3 reads CSVGTSSGDYGYTF. The CDR3 region has the DNA TGCAGCGTTGGTACGTCGTCAGGGGACTATGGCTACACCTTC.

This clone came up once. The chain is built from TRBV9 and TRBJ2-3, with 10 bases matching TRBD2. This CDR3 comprises 16 residues. CDR1 is SGDLS and CDR2 is YYNGEE in the germline V gene. Unmatched junction bases numbered 9, after V lost 6 bases and J lost 2 bases. This CDR3 is CASTEGLARATDTQYF. DNA for the CDR3: TGTGCCAGCACGGAGGGACTAGCGAGAGCCACAGATACGCAGTATTTT.

The V call is TRBV19, the J call TRBJ2-7, with D possibly matching TRBD2 (6 bases). The CDR3 runs 14 residues. Germline loops: CDR1 LNHDA, CDR2 SQIVND (reference sequence). Deletions cut 3 bases from V and 4 bases from J, with 13 bases between. CDR3 nucleotide sequence: TGTGCCAGTAGTATGGGATGGGAGGTATACGAGCAGTACTTC. Translated: CASSMGWEVYEQYF.

A single count supports this clone. V gene TRBV10-3 combines with J gene TRBJ2-7, with D perhaps matching TRBD2 (5 bases). Trimming cost V 0 bases and J 3 bases, with 24 bases left between them. The CDR3 loop spans 19 amino acids. CDR1 ENHRY and CDR2 SYGVKD come from the germline V gene. The CDR3 is CAISESNLQTTYTFYEQYF. The DNA of the CDR3 is TGTGCCATCAGTGAGTCGAATCTCCAGACTACATACACCTTCTACGAGCAGTACTTC.

The chain carries TRBV2 and TRBJ2-3; the D is unclear. With 2 bases removed from V and 2 bases from J, the gap between germline ends came to 8 bases. Germline V gene lookup returns CDR1 SNHLY and CDR2 FYNNEI. The CDR3 extends over 14 amino acids. CDR3: CASSELAPTDTQYF. DNA for the CDR3: TGTGCCAGCAGTGAACTGGCCCCCACAGATACGCAGTATTTT.

The V call is TRBV7-9, the J call TRBJ1-2, with 8 bases matching TRBD1. V gave up 4 bases and J gave up 5 bases; unmatched junction bases: 9. There are 15 residues in the CDR3. Germline CDR1 reads SEHNR; CDR2 reads FQNEAQ (reference sequence). CDR3 DNA sequence: TGTGCCAGCAGCTCCGGGACAGGCGGGACGTATGGCTACACCTTC. Translating it yields CASSSGTGGTYGYTF.